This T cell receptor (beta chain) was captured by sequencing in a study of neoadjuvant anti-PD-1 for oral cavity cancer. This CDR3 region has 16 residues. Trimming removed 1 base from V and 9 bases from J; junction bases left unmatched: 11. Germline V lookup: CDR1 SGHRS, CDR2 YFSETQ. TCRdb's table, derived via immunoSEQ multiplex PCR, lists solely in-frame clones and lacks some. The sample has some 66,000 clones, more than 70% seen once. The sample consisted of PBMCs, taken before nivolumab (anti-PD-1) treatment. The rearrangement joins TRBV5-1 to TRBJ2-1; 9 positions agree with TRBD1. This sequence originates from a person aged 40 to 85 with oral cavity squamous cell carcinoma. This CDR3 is CASSLRPGQGVVEQFF. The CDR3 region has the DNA TGCGCCAGCAGCTTGAGGCCGGGACAGGGTGTTGTTGAGCAGTTCTTC.